The 9 T cell receptor beta chains listed next were all sequenced from one sample in a study of T cell responses to AZD1222 COVID-19 vaccine. Libraries were prepared by immunoSEQ multiplex PCR; TCRdb keeps only in-frame clonotypes and omits some of them. Of 150,000 or so clones in the sample, around 85% were seen once. Specimen: peripheral blood, collected after recovery from COVID-19. The receptor source for this set is an adult who had recovered from COVID-19.

The genes are TRBV5-1 and TRBJ2-1; TRBD2 might be the D (7 bases). CDR3 length: 15 amino acids. CDR1 and CDR2 (germline): SGHRS, YFSETQ. Trimming shortened V by 6 bases and J by 4 bases, and 17 bases separated the two germline ends. CDR3 sequence (DNA): TGCGCCAGCAATGAGGGGGGGACGTCGTACAATGAGCAGTTCTTC. It is translated as CASNEGGTSYNEQFF.

The chain is built from TRBV4-2 and TRBJ2-7, with 9 bases identical to TRBD1. The junction had 9 bases not matched to a gene; V was cut back by 0 bases and J by 3 bases. CDR1 and CDR2 (germline): LGHNA, YNFKEQ. The CDR3 is made up of 17 amino acids. Here the CDR3 DNA reads TGTGCCAGCAGCCAAGAACCCCCCGGGACAGGGTTCTACGAGCAGTACTTC. This translates into CASSQEPPGTGFYEQYF.

The CDR3 DNA reads TGTGCCAGCAGCCCGCCGGGACTTGAAGAGACCCAGTACTTC. Translation gives CASSPPGLEETQYF. The chain recombines TRBV7-9 with TRBJ2-5, with D tentatively TRBD2 (6 bases). Per the germline V gene, CDR1 is SEHNR and CDR2 is FQNEAQ (reference sequence). The V end lost 5 bases, the J end lost 3 bases, and 13 bases lay between the germline ends. The CDR3 has 14 amino acids.

The chain combines TRBV6-5 with TRBJ2-3; 12 bases line up with TRBD2. The germline CDR1 and CDR2 sequences are MNHEY and SVGAGI. V gave up 7 bases and J gave up 4 bases; unmatched junction bases: 6. The CDR3 length is 15 residues. CDR3 protein: CASTPLAGGPDTQYF. The CDR3 region has the DNA TGTGCCAGCACCCCACTAGCGGGGGGCCCAGATACGCAGTATTTT.

The gene calls are TRBV5-1 and TRBJ1-1; D possibly corresponds to TRBD1 (6 bases). The germline V gene has CDR1 SGHRS and CDR2 YFSETQ. The CDR3 sequence is 14 residues long. The V end lost 5 bases, the J end lost 1 base, and 12 bases lay between the germline ends. The DNA for the CDR3 is TGCGCCAGCAGGGCGGGACACCAGAACACTGAAGCTTTCTTT. This sequence encodes CASRAGHQNTEAFF.

The chain links TRBV2 to TRBJ2-3; 9 nucleotides align to TRBD1. Germline-derived CDR1 and CDR2 are SNHLY and FYNNEI. V lost 8 bases to trimming and J lost 4 bases; unmatched junction nucleotides: 10. The CDR3 length is 15 residues. CDR3 sequence: CASLTPGQGSDTQYF. For the CDR3, the DNA is TGTGCCAGCCTGACCCCGGGACAGGGATCAGATACGCAGTATTTT.

V and J are TRBV7-9 and TRBJ1-2, with D possibly TRBD1 on 6 matching bases. Germline V lookup: CDR1 SEHNR, CDR2 FQNEAQ (reference sequence). The CDR3 length is 15 residues. Trimming stripped 6 bases from V and 3 bases from J, with 17 bases between. The CDR3 DNA reads as TGTGCCAGCAGTCAAGTGGGGGCGCGCTACTATGGCTACACCTTC. Its protein product is CASSQVGARYYGYTF.

The genes are TRBV2 and TRBJ1-4; the D is unclear. This CDR3 is 13 amino acids long. The germline V and J ends were trimmed by 4 bases and 8 bases, with 11 bases remaining between them. Per the germline V gene, CDR1 is SNHLY and CDR2 is FYNNEI. The DNA of the CDR3 is TGTGCCAGCAGTGGGGAAGTGTGGGAAAAACTGTTTTTT. Translating it yields CASSGEVWEKLFF.

The J gene is TRBJ1-5, the V gene TRBV19; 10 nucleotides align to TRBD1. Germline CDR1 is LNHDA and CDR2 is SQIVND (reference sequence). The CDR3 is 16 amino acids. The J segment lost 3 bases and the V segment lost 4 bases, leaving 6 bases of the junction unmatched. The CDR3, as DNA: TGTGCCAGTAGTAGCCGGGACAGGGGCGCCAATCAGCCCCAGCATTTT. Residues: CASSSRDRGANQPQHF.